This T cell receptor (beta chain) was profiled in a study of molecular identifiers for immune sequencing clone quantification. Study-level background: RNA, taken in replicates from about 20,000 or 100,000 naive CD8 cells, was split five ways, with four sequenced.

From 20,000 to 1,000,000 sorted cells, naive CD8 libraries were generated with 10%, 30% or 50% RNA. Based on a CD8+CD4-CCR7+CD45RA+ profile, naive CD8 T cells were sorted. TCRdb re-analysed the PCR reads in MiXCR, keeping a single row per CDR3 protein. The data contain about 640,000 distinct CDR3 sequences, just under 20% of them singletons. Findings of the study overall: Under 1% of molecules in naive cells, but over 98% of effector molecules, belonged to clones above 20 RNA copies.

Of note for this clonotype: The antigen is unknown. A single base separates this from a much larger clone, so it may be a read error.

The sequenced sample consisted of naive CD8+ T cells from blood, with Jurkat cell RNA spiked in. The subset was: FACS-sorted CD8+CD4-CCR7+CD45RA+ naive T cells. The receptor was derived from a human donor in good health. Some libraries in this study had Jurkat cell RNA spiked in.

DNA for the CDR3: TGTGCCAGCAGCCGAGTGGAGGTTCTGGGGGATACGCAGTATTTT. Its protein is CASSRVEVLGDTQYF. The chain joins TRBV3-1 to TRBJ2-3; a possible D gene is TRBD2 (5 bases). Trimming removed 4 bases from V and 6 bases from J, with 17 bases in between. The CDR3 runs 15 residues. The germline CDR1 and CDR2 sequences are LGHDT and YNNKEL (reference sequence).